Presented here are 25 T cell receptor beta chains from one specimen sequenced in a study of beta chain features in type 1 diabetes listed by TCRdb under 2018. Study-wide conclusions, independent of this receptor: A moderate but significant shortening of TCRB CDR3 length was observed in type 1 diabetes patients in all four CD4+ subsets.

Libraries were made using the immunoSEQ multiplex PCR assay. The High Capacity cDNA Reverse Transcription Kit was used to reverse transcribe all of the isolated RNA, meaning that expressed TCRB transcripts were what got sequenced. This immuneACCESS table, as held by TCRdb, lists in-frame sequences with V and J called but not all clones. Of the missing ones, under half trace to an unresolved V gene in checked studies; the others have no known cause. This sample is represented by about 300,000 clones; roughly 14% of them were singletons. The top ten clones comprise roughly 0.015% of the sample. Their antigens remain unidentified. Sequencing used naive CD4+ T cells from blood. The cell subset or site tag for this specimen amounts to: true naive CD4+ T cells. The receptor source for this set is a woman aged 18-30 years with type 1 diabetes.

A single count supports this clone. The V gene is TRBV4-1, the J gene TRBJ2-5; no clear D. The CDR3 has 12 residues. Trimming left V 0 bases short and J 5 bases short, with 4 bases between. Germline V lookup: CDR1 MGHRA, CDR2 YSYEKL. The CDR3 DNA sequence: TGCGCCAGCAGCCAAGAGACTGAGACCCAGTACTTC. It specifies CASSQETETQYF.

The chain joins TRBV2 to TRBJ2-1; 9 bases align to TRBD1. Germline assignment: CDR1 SNHLY and CDR2 FYNNEI. There are 15 residues in the CDR3. Trimming cost V 6 bases and J 4 bases; bases outside gene matches: 7. The CDR3 sequence: CASRRDRALYNEQFF. CDR3 coding DNA: TGTGCCAGCAGACGGGACAGGGCCCTTTACAATGAGCAGTTCTTC.

Written as DNA, the CDR3 is TGTGCCAGCTCACGGACTGCCGCGAACACCGGGGAGCTGTTTTTT. Translating it yields CASSRTAANTGELFF. This chain uses TRBV18 with TRBJ2-2; D is perhaps TRBD2 (5 bases). Per the germline V gene, CDR1 is KGHSH and CDR2 is LQKENI. V lost 4 bases and J lost 0, with 9 bases in between. CDR3 length: 15 residues. The whole variable domain, filled in from reference TRBV18 and TRBJ2-2, reads NAGVMQNPRHLVRRRGQEARLRCSPMKGHSHVYWYRQLPEEGLKFMVYLQKENIIDESGMPKERFSAEFPKEGPSILRIQQVVRGDSAAYFCASSRTAANTGELFFGEGSRLTVL.

This clone was observed a handful of times. J is TRBJ2-1 and V is TRBV4-3; D is unclear. Germline V gene sequence: CDR1 LGHNA, CDR2 YSLEER. This CDR3 is built from 16 residues. Trimming cost V 2 bases and J 0 bases, with 11 bases left between them. CDR3 residues: CASSQNIATSYNEQFF. Here the CDR3 DNA reads TGCGCCAGCAGCCAAAACATAGCTACCTCCTACAATGAGCAGTTCTTC.

The chain recombines TRBV6-5 with TRBJ1-2; D is uncertain. V was cut by 5 bases and J by 7 bases, with 8 bases left in between. Germline values: CDR1 MNHEY, CDR2 SVGAGI. CDR3 length: 11 amino acids. The CDR3 is CASSDSGGYTF. The CDR3 DNA follows: TGTGCCAGCAGTGATAGTGGTGGCTACACCTTC.

The rearrangement joins TRBV7-2 to TRBJ1-1; D is possibly TRBD1 (5 bases). CDR3 length equals 13 residues. Between the trimmed V and J ends, which lost 5 bases and 6 bases, there was a span of 13 bases. Germline values: CDR1 SGHTA, CDR2 FQGNSA. CDR3 loop: CASSPYRQSEAFF. The CDR3 coding sequence is TGTGCCAGCAGCCCATACCGACAGTCTGAAGCTTTCTTT.

This clone occurred a few times. The V gene is TRBV30, the J gene TRBJ2-3; 11 bases match TRBD2. Trimming took 1 base from V and 7 from J; bases not matched to a gene: 10. Germline V gene sequence: CDR1 GTSNPN, CDR2 SVGIG (reference sequence). This CDR3 has 16 residues. The CDR3 bases are TGTGCCTGGAGTGGTTCCGGGACTAGCGGATCCTATACGCAGTATTTT. Translation gives CAWSGSGTSGSYTQYF.

The chain links TRBV9 to TRBJ2-6, with D perhaps TRBD2 (5 bases). The CDR3 is 14 amino acids. V shed 4 bases and J shed 4 bases, with 9 bases lying between them. Per the germline V gene, CDR1 is SGDLS and CDR2 is YYNGEE. The CDR3 DNA reads TGTGCCAGCAGCCCCTCGGGGGGGGCCAACGTCCTGACTTTC. It specifies CASSPSGGANVLTF.

CDR3 loop: CASSLEGTGRQETQYF. The CDR3 coding sequence is TGCGCCAGCAGCTTGGAAGGGACAGGCCGACAAGAGACCCAGTACTTC. The chain is built from TRBV5-1 and TRBJ2-5; 8 bases align to TRBD1. Germline assignment: CDR1 SGHRS and CDR2 YFSETQ. V lost 0 bases and J lost 2; bases outside the gene matches: 6. The CDR3 consists of 16 residues.

Points on this clone: Different DNA sequences within this sample yield the same CDR3. The chain recombines TRBV18 with TRBJ1-1; D uncertain. There are 13 residues in the CDR3. V was cut by 3 bases and J by 4 bases, with 9 bases left in between. The germline V gene has CDR1 KGHSH and CDR2 LQKENI. The CDR3 DNA reads TGTGCCAGCTCACCCCCCGGCGGCACTGAAGCTTTCTTT. Protein sequence: CASSPPGGTEAFF.

V gene TRBV6-6 combines with J gene TRBJ2-4, with TRBD2 as a possible D gene (5 bases). V was cut by 0 bases and J by 5 bases, with 11 bases left in between. The CDR3 has 15 residues. Germline V gene lookup returns CDR1 MNHNY and CDR2 SVGAGI (reference sequence). The DNA for the CDR3 is TGTGCCAGCAGTTACTCGCTGAGGGCCGAAAACATTCAGTACTTC. Protein: CASSYSLRAENIQYF.

This clone was recorded a few times. V gene TRBV5-4 combines with J gene TRBJ2-1, with D hard to call. The CDR3 runs 13 residues. Trimming took off 5 bases at V and 8 bases at J, with 14 bases between the two ends. The germline V gene encodes CDR1 SGHNT and CDR2 YYREEE (reference sequence). Here the CDR3 reads CASRWSARDEQFF. CDR3 coding DNA: TGTGCCAGCAGGTGGTCAGCCCGGGATGAGCAGTTCTTC. Looking up the rest from reference TRBV5-4 and TRBJ2-1 gives the full variable domain: ETGVTQSPTHLIKTRGQQVTLRCSSQSGHNTVSWYQQALGQGPQFIFQYYREEENGRGNFPPRFSGLQFPNYSSELNVNALELDDSALYLCASRWSARDEQFFGPGTRLTVL.

This clone was counted between two and nine times. The chain is built from TRBV7-8 and TRBJ2-7; the D gene is possibly TRBD1 (7 bases). CDR3 size: 15 residues. V was trimmed by 7 bases and J by 2 bases, leaving 18 bases between them. Germline lookup yields CDR1 SGHVS and CDR2 FQNEAQ. The CDR3 reads CASIRGGTATYEQYF. The CDR3 region has the DNA TGTGCCAGCATCCGAGGAGGGACAGCGACCTACGAGCAGTACTTC.

This rearrangement joins TRBV2 to TRBJ2-7, with TRBD1 matching over 8 bases. Germline trimming cut 4 bases from V and 3 bases from J; bases unmatched to any gene: 8. The CDR3 has 15 amino acids. Germline V lookup: CDR1 SNHLY, CDR2 FYNNEI. This CDR3 reads CASSVRDRLSYEQYV. As DNA, the CDR3 is TGTGCCAGCAGTGTGAGGGACAGGCTAAGCTACGAGCAGTACGTC.

The chain joins TRBV9 to TRBJ2-2; perhaps TRBD2 as D (5 bases). Germline CDR1 and CDR2: SGDLS and YYNGEE. V shed 0 bases and J shed 7 bases, with 13 bases lying between them. The CDR3 has 15 residues. CDR3 nucleotides: TGTGCCAGCAGCGTAGCCGAGGGTTTTGGCGGGGAGCTGTTTTTT. Translation gives CASSVAEGFGGELFF.

This clone was counted between two and nine times. The V and J genes are TRBV7-2 and TRBJ2-7; D is undetermined. The V and J ends lost 5 bases and 0 bases respectively, with 8 bases between them. The CDR3 spans 13 residues. Germline CDR1 is SGHTA and CDR2 is FQGNSA. In DNA, the CDR3 is TGTGCCAGCAGCATACAGAGCTCCTACGAGCAGTACGTC. It codes for CASSIQSSYEQYV.

The chain couples TRBV18 to TRBJ1-1; D remains unclear. The CDR3 length is 13 residues. CDR1 is KGHSH, CDR2 LQKENI, per germline. Trimming left V 4 bases short and J 5 bases short, with 11 bases between. CDR3 DNA: TGTGCCAGCTCACTTGGTTTCGAGACTGAAGCTTTCTTT. Its translation is CASSLGFETEAFF.

The chain couples TRBV7-2 to TRBJ2-5; 10 bases are a match to TRBD2. The CDR3 is 16 amino acids. Trimming took 6 bases from V and 5 from J; bases not matched to a gene: 12. CDR1 and CDR2 from the germline V gene are SGHTA and FQGNSA. The CDR3 DNA sequence: TGTGCCAGCAGTCAGGTCGCTAGCGGGAGCTGGGAGACCCAGTACTTC. Encoded protein: CASSQVASGSWETQYF.

This clone was seen a few times. The chain is built from TRBV7-9 and TRBJ2-1, with a weak D call TRBD1 (6 bases). Between the trimmed V and J ends, which lost 4 bases and 2 bases, there was a span of 12 bases. CDR1 is SEHNR and CDR2 is FQNEAQ in the germline V gene (reference sequence). The CDR3 covers 15 residues. Written as DNA, the CDR3 is TGTGCCAGCAGCTCCACAGGGAGCGCCTACAATGAGCAGTTCTTC. Residues: CASSSTGSAYNEQFF.

V gene TRBV4-1 combines with J gene TRBJ2-3; 9 bases align to TRBD2. The CDR3 runs to 17 residues. Germline loops: CDR1 MGHRA, CDR2 YSYEKL. V lost 2 bases, J lost 0 bases, and 6 bases stayed unmatched. The CDR3 nucleotides read TGCGCCAGCAGCCAACCCAGACTAGCGGCTAGCACAGATACGCAGTATTTT. It yields the protein CASSQPRLAASTDTQYF.

This clone was seen more than once but under ten times. V is TRBV28 and J is TRBJ2-7; 8 bases are a match to TRBD2. Trimming removed 6 bases from V and 4 bases from J; junction bases left unmatched: 5. From germline, CDR1 is MDHEN and CDR2 SYDVKM. The CDR3 runs to 13 residues. CDR3 DNA: TGTGCCAGCAGACTAGCGGAGGAATACGAGCAGTACTTC. Translating it yields CASRLAEEYEQYF.

This clone has more than one count but fewer than ten. The chain uses TRBV18 and TRBJ2-1; 14 bases match TRBD2. The CDR3 consists of 15 residues. The germline V gene has CDR1 KGHSH and CDR2 LQKENI. V was clipped by 2 bases and J by 9 bases; unmatched bases: 3. The CDR3 here is CASSPGTSGRGEQFF. For the CDR3, the DNA is TGTGCCAGCTCACCAGGGACTAGCGGGAGAGGTGAGCAGTTCTTC.

This clone was recorded a few times. This rearrangement joins TRBV7-6 to TRBJ2-3; TRBD2 is a possible D gene (6 bases). Germline CDR1 and CDR2: SGHVS and FNYEAQ. The CDR3 sequence is 16 residues long. Trimming took off 5 bases at V and 4 bases at J, with 19 bases between the two ends. CDR3 residues: CASSPRYRESPDTQYF. The CDR3 region has the DNA TGTGCCAGCAGCCCCCGCTATCGGGAGAGCCCAGATACGCAGTATTTT.

This clone turned up a few times. The genes are TRBV29-1 and TRBJ2-3; TRBD2 aligns across 10 bases. The junction had 11 bases not matched to a gene; V was cut back by 2 bases and J by 9 bases. Germline V lookup: CDR1 SQVTM, CDR2 ANQGSEA. This CDR3 has 15 amino acids. CDR3 bases: TGCAGCGTTGAACTCATAGCGGGAGGTCTCGGGACGCAGTATTTT. This gives the protein CSVELIAGGLGTQYF.

Only a few counts were recorded for this clone. V usage is TRBV27 and J usage is TRBJ2-7, with D maybe TRBD1 (5 bases). Germline V gene sequence: CDR1 MNHEY, CDR2 SMNVEV (reference sequence). Trimming stripped 5 bases from V and 3 bases from J, with 11 bases between. The CDR3 length is 13 residues. The CDR3 DNA sequence: TGTGCCAGCAGTCCGGACACAGGCTACGAGCAGTACGTC. Translation: CASSPDTGYEQYV.